The clone carrying this TCR beta chain was counted at least ten times. Its specificity is unknown. Researchers took RNA transcripts and amplified the TCR beta CDR3 regions from them. Primed by the HTBI set, a first-round RT-PCR was run on the TCR CDR3. MiXCR was run by TCRdb on the multiplex PCR reads, yielding one entry per CDR3 protein. Among around 350,000 distinct CDR3 sequences listed, roughly 25% were seen once. With a duration under 2 months, the hyperthyroidism was newly diagnosed in patients aged 18 to 65. Used for diagnoses were clinical symptoms, serum thyroxine and TRAb, thyroid ultrasound and orbital computed tomography. This sample was included in a study of T cells in Graves' hyperthyroidism and ophthalmopathy. For the study at large: Blood from the periphery was taken at initial diagnosis, before any treatment.

General observations from the study: Blood samples included most of the expanded thyroid clonotypes exceeding 0.001.

The CDR3 length is 13 residues. Germline values: CDR1 SGHTA, CDR2 FQGTGA. Deletions cut 2 bases from V and 0 bases from J, with 5 bases between. The clonotype was recovered from a man aged 50-59 years with Graves' hyperthyroidism. Sequencing was carried out using blood. The genes are TRBV7-3 and TRBJ2-7; no firm D call. CDR3 residues: CASSLLPSYEQYF. The CDR3 DNA is TGTGCCAGCAGCTTACTCCCCTCCTACGAGCAGTACTTC. Variable domain in full (rest from reference TRBV7-3 and TRBJ2-7): GAGVSQTPSNKVTEKGKYVELRCDPISGHTALYWYRQSLGQGPEFLIYFQGTGAADDSGLPNDRFFAVRPEGSVSTLKIQRTERGDSAVYLCASSLLPSYEQYFGPGTRLTVT.